What follows is one TCR beta chain and its context. The sample is drawn from a study of cytomegalovirus exposure and HLA in healthy donors. CDR3 length: 12 residues. The V end was cut by 11 bases, the J end by 2 bases, with 11 bases between. Germline V lookup: CDR1 LGHNA, CDR2 YSLEER. Primers included in the PCR were 60 Vbeta and 13 Jbeta primers. Assay: immunoSEQ multiplex PCR; the TCRdb copy retains only in-frame clones and omits some. The top ten hold approximately 2% of the sample, which has approximately 210,000 clones, 75% to 80% seen once. The TCR was taken from a male donor in good health and CMV-seronegative. Source material: PBMCs. J is TRBJ2-3 and V is TRBV4-3; D is possibly TRBD2 (6 bases). The CDR3 reads CAGRGLTDTQYF. In nucleotides, the CDR3 is TGCGCCGGGCGGGGCCTCACAGATACGCAGTATTTT.